This T cell receptor beta chain was profiled in a study of regulatory T cells in long-lasting Graves disease. The study's findings and limits: When disease was persistent, TRBV28, TRBJ1-2 and TRBJ2-5 were the favored segments. Those with persistent disease had in common more public clonotypes (around 2,500) than new patients (966).

iRepertoire HTBI primers and Arm-PCR of CDR3 regions built TCR beta libraries. One entry per CDR3 protein, called by TCRdb with MiXCR from the multiplex PCR reads. The sample consists of hundreds of thousands of distinct CDR3 sequences, roughly 16% of them appearing once. The time point denotes: newly diagnosed GD, antithyroid drugs for less than 3 months. From PBMCs, RNA was extracted and then used to make the TCR library. As regards this clonotype: The antigen is unknown.

V dropped 0 bases and J dropped 10; count of bases not matched to a gene: 6. Germline CDR1 LGHDT, CDR2 YNNKEL (reference sequence). This CDR3 has 16 residues. These sequences were also reported in another study, on T cells in Graves' hyperthyroidism and ophthalmopathy. As reported in that work: Blood shared most expanded thyroid clonotypes above 0.001. A 13 V-J signature model discriminated ophthalmopathy versus stable hyperthyroidism.

This TCR came from a man in his late teens or twenties with Graves disease. Here the sequenced sample was peripheral blood mononuclear cells (PBMCs), taken at new diagnosis, from a patient treated with antithyroid drugs. The rearrangement joins TRBV3-1 to TRBJ2-1; 13 bases align to TRBD2. CDR3 nucleotide sequence: TGTGCCAGCAGCCAAGAGCCCGGACTAGCGGGAGCCGAGCAGTTCTTC. This codes for CASSQEPGLAGAEQFF.